These T cell receptor beta chains were read from a single sample in a study of technical replicates of blood from a handful of donors. Clones were sequenced by immunoSEQ multiplex PCR, and TCRdb holds only the in-frame ones, with some missing. The data hold 55,000 to 75,000 clones, with around 93% observed a single time. Material: T cells isolated from PBMCs. These TCRs come from a human donor in good health. CDR3s include the opening cysteine and the closing phenylalanine or tryptophan. A D gene is named only where the DNA matches it firmly.

d_call: TRBD1; v_call: TRBV27; j_call: TRBJ1-1; cdr3_aa: CASSLLGTGNTEAFF
d_call: NA; v_call: TRBV5-1; j_call: TRBJ2-5; cdr3_aa: CASSLGQSQAETQYF
d_call: NA; v_call: TRBV4-3; j_call: TRBJ2-3; cdr3_aa: CASSQDEQYTDTQYF
d_call: TRBD1; v_call: TRBV19; j_call: TRBJ1-2; cdr3_aa: CASSTWAGQDRGYTF
d_call: NA; v_call: TRBV27; j_call: TRBJ2-3; cdr3_aa: CASSFERGDTQYF
d_call: NA; v_call: TRBV29-1; j_call: TRBJ1-2; cdr3_aa: CSAGQSYYGYTF
d_call: TRBD1; v_call: TRBV2; j_call: TRBJ1-1; cdr3_aa: CASSDWLRDRGSNTEAFF
d_call: TRBD1; v_call: TRBV11-2; j_call: TRBJ2-7; cdr3_aa: CASSLEVQGGYEQYF
d_call: NA; v_call: TRBV14; j_call: TRBJ1-2; cdr3_aa: CASSRPGGAPTGYTF
d_call: TRBD2; v_call: TRBV7-3; j_call: TRBJ2-3; cdr3_aa: CASSYRAGASTDTQYF
d_call: TRBD2; v_call: TRBV4-3; j_call: TRBJ2-7; cdr3_aa: CASSQMAGGGYEQYF
d_call: NA; v_call: TRBV29-1; j_call: TRBJ2-2; cdr3_aa: CSVATGQGYTGELFF
d_call: NA; v_call: TRBV4-3; j_call: TRBJ2-5; cdr3_aa: CASSQDTGSGETQYF
d_call: TRBD1; v_call: TRBV28; j_call: TRBJ1-6; cdr3_aa: CASRMTGENSPLHF
d_call: TRBD1; v_call: TRBV9; j_call: TRBJ2-7; cdr3_aa: CASSVGQGAYEQYF
d_call: TRBD2; v_call: TRBV9; j_call: TRBJ2-7; cdr3_aa: CASSDYSAGDYEQYF
d_call: NA; v_call: TRBV18; j_call: TRBJ2-2; cdr3_aa: CASSPGEENTGELFF
d_call: TRBD2; v_call: TRBV28; j_call: TRBJ2-5; cdr3_aa: CASSLSAGVAQETQYF
d_call: NA; v_call: TRBV11-3; j_call: TRBJ2-1; cdr3_aa: CASSLASSSYNEQFF